The clone carrying this T cell receptor beta chain has just a few counts. Its antigen is undetermined. Here immunoSEQ multiplex PCR was the method, and the copy in TCRdb shows in-frame clones only, minus some. This repertoire shows 85,000 to 110,000 clones, roughly 80% found once; its top ten account for approximately 12%. This sample was taken from a study of glioma-infiltrating T cells after dendritic cell vaccination. Study-wide results and caveats: Only a small number of patients had complete blood and tumor samples.

The sequence came from a human donor with glioblastoma. Sample: blood, taken before dendritic cell vaccination.

CDR3 coding DNA: TGTGCCAGCAGTGAACCCAGAGGTTCTGGAAACACCATATATTTT. Its protein product is CASSEPRGSGNTIYF. V and J are TRBV6-1 and TRBJ1-3; D is unclear. The CDR3 length is 15 residues. Trimming took 2 bases from V and 1 from J, leaving 9 bases between them. Germline CDR1 and CDR2: MNHNS and SASEGT.